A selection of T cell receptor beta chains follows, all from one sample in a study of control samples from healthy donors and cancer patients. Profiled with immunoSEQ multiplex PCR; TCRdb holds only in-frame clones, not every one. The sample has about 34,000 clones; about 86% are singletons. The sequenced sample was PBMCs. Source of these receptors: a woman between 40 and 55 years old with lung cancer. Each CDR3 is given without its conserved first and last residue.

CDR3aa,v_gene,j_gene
ASSFGVRQGGYEQY,TRBV28,TRBJ2-7
ASSFVGPETQY,TRBV12-3/TRBV12-4,TRBJ2-5
ASKDGLDTEAF,TRBV2,TRBJ1-1
ASSSDYGSYEQY,TRBV7-2,TRBJ2-7
ASSLGLSSSSTDTQY,TRBV5-5,TRBJ2-3
ASSQGGRIGEKLF,TRBV3-1/TRBV3-2,TRBJ1-4
ASRRTGTGNEKLF,TRBV6-5,TRBJ1-4
AWSVRQGGAGELF,TRBV30,TRBJ2-2
ASSPGTSPTGELF,TRBV7-3,TRBJ2-2
ASRDRQNQPQH,TRBV2,TRBJ1-5
ASSLEVGEKLF,TRBV19,TRBJ1-4
ASSQVDLGFTDTQY,TRBV4-1,TRBJ2-3
ASSSGAPGAF,TRBV11-2,TRBJ1-1
ASSPPNRVTNEKLF,TRBV18,TRBJ1-4
ASSYLMNTEAF,TRBV11-2,TRBJ1-1
ASSLTSYEQY,TRBV11-2,TRBJ2-7
ASTGFSMNTEAF,TRBV6-6,TRBJ1-1
ASSFLGQGVSGANVLT,TRBV27,TRBJ2-6
ASSPLDRGRNQPQH,TRBV28,TRBJ1-5
ASSPDGNYGYT,TRBV5-4,TRBJ1-2
ASSGYTGGGTEAF,TRBV7-6,TRBJ1-1
ASSAGLAGVRYEQY,TRBV7-6,TRBJ2-7
ASREKGTNEKLF,TRBV2,TRBJ1-4
ASSSGQTYEQY,TRBV5-4,TRBJ2-7
ASSLLQGGSPLH,TRBV11-2,TRBJ1-6
ASSPPGQGITYTEAF,TRBV5-4,TRBJ1-1
ASSEGSVLETQY,TRBV6-1,TRBJ2-5
ASSSGDRGGNTIY,TRBV6-6,TRBJ1-3
AISEGRSGNTIY,TRBV10-3,TRBJ1-3
ASSPNRAPRGYEKLF,TRBV27,TRBJ1-4
ASSFITGEPSGNTIY,TRBV7-8,TRBJ1-3
ASSFLTGELF,TRBV7-2,TRBJ2-2